In this sample, the clone carrying this T cell receptor beta chain turned up many times. The sample belongs to a study of T-cell reconstitution after alpha-beta-depleted transplantation in children. Construction of the TCRbeta library involved unique molecular identifiers. A single record per CDR3 protein comes from TCRdb applying MiXCR to the PCR reads. The data show roughly 500,000 distinct CDR3 sequences, with around 12% seen just once and around 6% held by the top ten. The sequence derives from a human donor who donated a stem cell graft to a child with combined immunodeficiency. Here the sequenced sample was PBMCs from the stem cell graft donor, taken from the stem cell graft.

The CDR3 region is CASSQETESDTEAFF. As DNA, the CDR3 is TGCGCCAGCAGCCAAGAAACAGAGTCGGACACTGAAGCTTTCTTT. The chain is built from TRBV4-3 and TRBJ1-1; D call uncertain. The germline CDR1 and CDR2 sequences are LGHNA and YSLEER. V was trimmed by 0 bases and J by 3 bases, leaving 11 bases between them. The CDR3 length is 15 residues.